The rows below give T cell receptor beta chains drawn from one sample of a study of tumor-infiltrating lymphocytes in primary liver carcinoma. Each CDR3 protein is one row after TCRdb ran MiXCR on the multiplex PCR reads. This table has under 45,000 distinct CDR3 sequences, roughly 73% appearing once. Sequences were obtained from liver tumor tissue from sampling region 2. These receptors all come from a man aged 40-49 years with primary liver carcinoma and hepatitis B virus infection. Each CDR3 is given with its conserved first and last residue. D genes are given only for firm matches.

v_gene: TRBV28
d_gene: .
CDR3aa: CASSLRQEHYEQYF

v_gene: TRBV6-2/TRBV6-3
d_gene: .
CDR3aa: CASSLWLGPYEQYF

v_gene: TRBV28
d_gene: .
CDR3aa: CASSTYRAKAKNIQYF

v_gene: TRBV11-2
d_gene: .
CDR3aa: CAGSSTDGPSHELFF

v_gene: TRBV4-1
d_gene: .
CDR3aa: CASRREESGQFNSVQFF

v_gene: TRBV9
d_gene: TRBD2
CDR3aa: CASSGLAGGTGKLFF

v_gene: TRBV7-2
d_gene: .
CDR3aa: CASSFTKAGELFF

v_gene: TRBV13
d_gene: .
CDR3aa: CANSLESSYEQYF

v_gene: TRBV29-1
d_gene: .
CDR3aa: CSIGARWDMNTEAFF

v_gene: TRBV7-9
d_gene: .
CDR3aa: CASSCTDTQYF

v_gene: TRBV6-1
d_gene: .
CDR3aa: CANSGWKNTEVFF